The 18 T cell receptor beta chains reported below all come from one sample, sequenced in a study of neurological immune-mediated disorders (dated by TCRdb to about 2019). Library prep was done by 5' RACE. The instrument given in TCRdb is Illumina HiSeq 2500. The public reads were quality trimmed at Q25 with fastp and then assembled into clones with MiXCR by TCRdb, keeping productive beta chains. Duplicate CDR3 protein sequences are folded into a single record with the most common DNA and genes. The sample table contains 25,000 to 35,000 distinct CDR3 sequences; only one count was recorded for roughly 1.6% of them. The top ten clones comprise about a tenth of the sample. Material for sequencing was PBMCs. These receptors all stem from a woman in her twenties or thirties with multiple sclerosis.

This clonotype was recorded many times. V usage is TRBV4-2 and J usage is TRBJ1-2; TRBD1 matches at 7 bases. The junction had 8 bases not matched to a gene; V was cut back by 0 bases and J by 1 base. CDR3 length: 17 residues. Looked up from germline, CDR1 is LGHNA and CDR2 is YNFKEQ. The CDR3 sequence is CASSQELRGLNNYGYTF. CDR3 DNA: TGTGCCAGCAGCCAAGAATTGAGGGGGCTGAATAACTATGGCTACACCTTC.

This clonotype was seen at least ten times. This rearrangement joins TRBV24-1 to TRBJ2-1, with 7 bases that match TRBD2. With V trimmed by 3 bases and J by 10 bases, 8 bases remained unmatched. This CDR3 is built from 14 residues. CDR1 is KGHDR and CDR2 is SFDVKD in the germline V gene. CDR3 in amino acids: CATSDESGGREQFF. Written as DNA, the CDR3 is TGTGCCACCAGTGATGAATCGGGGGGAAGGGAGCAGTTCTTC.

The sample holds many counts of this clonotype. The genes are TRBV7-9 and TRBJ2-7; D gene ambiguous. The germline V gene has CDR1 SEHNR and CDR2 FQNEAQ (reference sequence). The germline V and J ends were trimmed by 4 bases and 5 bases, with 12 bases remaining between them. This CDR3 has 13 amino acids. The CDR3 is CASSSSLRDEQYF. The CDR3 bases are TGTGCCAGCAGCTCCTCACTCCGGGACGAGCAGTACTTC. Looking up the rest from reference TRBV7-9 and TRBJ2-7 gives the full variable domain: DTGVSQNPRHKITKRGQNVTFRCDPISEHNRLYWYRQTLGQGPEFLTYFQNEAQLEKSRLLSDRFSAERPKGSFSTLEIQRTEQGDSAMYLCASSSSLRDEQYFGPGTRLTVT.

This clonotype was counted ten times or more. The CDR3 DNA reads as TGCGCCAGCAGCTTGGGGGACAGTCGAGACACCCTCCACTTT. Protein: CASSLGDSRDTLHF. V usage is TRBV5-1 and J usage is TRBJ1-6; 7 nucleotides line up with TRBD1. V was pared by 0 bases and J by 14 bases, with 8 bases of the junction left unmatched. The germline gives CDR1 SGHRS, CDR2 YFSETQ. This CDR3 has 14 amino acids. Drawing the rest from reference TRBV5-1 and TRBJ1-6, the complete variable domain is KAGVTQTPRYLIKTRGQQVTLSCSPISGHRSVSWYQQTPGQGLQFLFEYFSETQRNKGNFPGRFSGRQFSNSRSEMNVSTLELGDSALYLCASSLGDSRDTLHFGNGTRLTVT.

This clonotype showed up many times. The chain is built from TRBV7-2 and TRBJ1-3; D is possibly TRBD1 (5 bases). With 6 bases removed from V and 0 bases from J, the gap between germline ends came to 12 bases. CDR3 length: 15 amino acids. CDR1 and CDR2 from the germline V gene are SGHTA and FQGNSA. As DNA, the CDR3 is TGTGCCAGCAGTGGGACCGGGTTCTCTGGAAACACCATATATTTT. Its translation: CASSGTGFSGNTIYF.

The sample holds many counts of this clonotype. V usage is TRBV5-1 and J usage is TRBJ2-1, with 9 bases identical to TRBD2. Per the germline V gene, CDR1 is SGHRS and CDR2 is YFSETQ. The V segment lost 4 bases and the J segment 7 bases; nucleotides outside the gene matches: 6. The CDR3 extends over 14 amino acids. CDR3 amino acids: CASSQGLAMNEQFF. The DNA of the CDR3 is TGCGCCAGCAGCCAGGGACTAGCTATGAATGAGCAGTTCTTC.

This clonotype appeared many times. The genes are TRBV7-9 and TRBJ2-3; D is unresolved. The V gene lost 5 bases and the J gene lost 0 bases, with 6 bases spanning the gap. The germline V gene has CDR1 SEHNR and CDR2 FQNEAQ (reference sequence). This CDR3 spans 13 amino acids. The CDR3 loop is CASSEVSTDTQYF. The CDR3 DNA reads TGTGCCAGCAGCGAGGTTAGCACAGATACGCAGTATTTT.

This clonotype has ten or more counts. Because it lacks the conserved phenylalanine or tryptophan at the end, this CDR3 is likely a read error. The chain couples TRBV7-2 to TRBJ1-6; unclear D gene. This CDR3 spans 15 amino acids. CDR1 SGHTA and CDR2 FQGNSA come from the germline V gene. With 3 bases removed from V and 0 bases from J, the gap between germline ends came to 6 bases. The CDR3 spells CASSFRGSYNSPLHG. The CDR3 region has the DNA TGTGCCAGCAGCTTCCGGGGCTCCTATAATTCACCCCTCCACGGT.

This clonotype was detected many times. The CDR3 nucleotides read TGCAGCGTTGGCCTGGGGGGCAGGGGGGCCTCCCAAGCTTTCTTT. Translation gives CSVGLGGRGASQAFF. This chain joins TRBV29-1 and TRBJ1-1, with 7 bases that match TRBD1. The CDR3 is 15 amino acids. The V gene end was trimmed by 4 bases and the J gene end by 9 bases; junction bases not matched to a gene: 17. CDR1 SQVTM and CDR2 ANQGSEA come from the germline V gene.

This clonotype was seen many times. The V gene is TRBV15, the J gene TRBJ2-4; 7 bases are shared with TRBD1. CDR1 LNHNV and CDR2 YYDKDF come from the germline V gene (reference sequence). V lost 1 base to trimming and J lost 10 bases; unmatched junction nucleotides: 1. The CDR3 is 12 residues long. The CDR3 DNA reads TGTGCCACCAGCAGAGCCAGGGGGATTCAGTACTTC. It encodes CATSRARGIQYF.

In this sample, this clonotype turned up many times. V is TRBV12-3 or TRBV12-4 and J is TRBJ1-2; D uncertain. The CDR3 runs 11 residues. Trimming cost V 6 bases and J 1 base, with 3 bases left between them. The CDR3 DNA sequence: TGTGCCAGCAGGGATAACTATGGCTACACCTTC. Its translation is CASRDNYGYTF.

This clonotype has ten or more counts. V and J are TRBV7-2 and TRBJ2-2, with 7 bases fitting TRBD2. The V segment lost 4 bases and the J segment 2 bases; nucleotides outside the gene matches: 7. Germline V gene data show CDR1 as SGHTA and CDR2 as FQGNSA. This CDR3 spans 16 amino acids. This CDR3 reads CASSSSSGLNTGELFF. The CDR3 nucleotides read TGTGCCAGCAGCTCATCTAGCGGACTAAACACCGGGGAGCTGTTTTTT.

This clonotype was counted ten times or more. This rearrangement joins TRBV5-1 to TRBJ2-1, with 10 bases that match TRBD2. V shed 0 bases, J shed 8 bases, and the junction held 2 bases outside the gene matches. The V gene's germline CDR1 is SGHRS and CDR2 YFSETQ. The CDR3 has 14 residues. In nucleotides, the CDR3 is TGCGCCAGCAGCTTGGCTGGGACTAGCGATGAGCAGTTCTTC. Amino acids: CASSLAGTSDEQFF.

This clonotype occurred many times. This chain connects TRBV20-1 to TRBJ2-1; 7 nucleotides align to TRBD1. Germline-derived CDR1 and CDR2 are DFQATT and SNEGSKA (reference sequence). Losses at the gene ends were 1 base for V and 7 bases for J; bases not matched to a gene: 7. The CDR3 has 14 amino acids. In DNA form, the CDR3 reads TGCAGTGCTAGAGCAGGAGACAGGGTGAATGAGCAGTTCTTC. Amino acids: CSARAGDRVNEQFF.

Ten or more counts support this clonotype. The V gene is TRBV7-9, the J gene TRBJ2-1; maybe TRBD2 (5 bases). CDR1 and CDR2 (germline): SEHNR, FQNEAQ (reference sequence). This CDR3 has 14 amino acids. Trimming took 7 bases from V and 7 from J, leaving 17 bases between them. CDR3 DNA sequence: TGTGCCAGCAACAGCCGGGGTAGCCGGAATGAGCAGTTCTTC. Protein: CASNSRGSRNEQFF.

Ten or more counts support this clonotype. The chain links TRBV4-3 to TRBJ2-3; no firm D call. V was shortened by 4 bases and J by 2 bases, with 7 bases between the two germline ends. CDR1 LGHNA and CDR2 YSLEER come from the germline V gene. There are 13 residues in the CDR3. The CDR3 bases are TGCGCCAGCAGCCTAGTACACACAGATACGCAGTATTTT. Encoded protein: CASSLVHTDTQYF.

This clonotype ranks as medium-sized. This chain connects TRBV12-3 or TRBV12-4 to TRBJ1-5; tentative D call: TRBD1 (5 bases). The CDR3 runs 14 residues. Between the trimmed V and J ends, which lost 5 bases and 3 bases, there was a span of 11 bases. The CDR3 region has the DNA TGTGCCAGCAGTGGGGGGACGGTCAATCAGCCCCAGCATTTT. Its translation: CASSGGTVNQPQHF.

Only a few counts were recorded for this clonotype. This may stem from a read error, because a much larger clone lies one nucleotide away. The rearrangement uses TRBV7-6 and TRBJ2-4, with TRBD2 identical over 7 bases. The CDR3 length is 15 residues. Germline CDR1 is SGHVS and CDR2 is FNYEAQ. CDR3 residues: CVSSLVAGAKNIQYF. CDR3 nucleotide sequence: TGTGTCAGCAGCTTAGTAGCGGGAGCCAAAAACATTCAGTACTTC.